This T cell receptor (beta chain) came from a study of ipilimumab plus nivolumab after autologous stem cell transplantation. The CDR3 has 15 amino acids. Germline lookup yields CDR1 SGHRS and CDR2 YFSETQ. The V end was cut by 4 bases, the J end by 0 bases, with 10 bases between. Assay used: immunoSEQ multiplex PCR; TCRdb lists only in-frame clones, some missing. The sample records fewer than 20,000 clones, more than 70% being singletons. The sequences come from PBMCs, collected in a trial of ipilimumab plus nivolumab as post-transplant consolidation. This sequence originates from a male donor with diffuse large B-cell lymphoma. The chain carries TRBV5-1 and TRBJ1-4; tentatively, D is TRBD1 (5 bases). CDR3 loop: CASSRDGATNEKLFF. CDR3 coding DNA: TGCGCCAGCAGCCGGGACGGAGCAACTAATGAAAAACTGTTTTTT.